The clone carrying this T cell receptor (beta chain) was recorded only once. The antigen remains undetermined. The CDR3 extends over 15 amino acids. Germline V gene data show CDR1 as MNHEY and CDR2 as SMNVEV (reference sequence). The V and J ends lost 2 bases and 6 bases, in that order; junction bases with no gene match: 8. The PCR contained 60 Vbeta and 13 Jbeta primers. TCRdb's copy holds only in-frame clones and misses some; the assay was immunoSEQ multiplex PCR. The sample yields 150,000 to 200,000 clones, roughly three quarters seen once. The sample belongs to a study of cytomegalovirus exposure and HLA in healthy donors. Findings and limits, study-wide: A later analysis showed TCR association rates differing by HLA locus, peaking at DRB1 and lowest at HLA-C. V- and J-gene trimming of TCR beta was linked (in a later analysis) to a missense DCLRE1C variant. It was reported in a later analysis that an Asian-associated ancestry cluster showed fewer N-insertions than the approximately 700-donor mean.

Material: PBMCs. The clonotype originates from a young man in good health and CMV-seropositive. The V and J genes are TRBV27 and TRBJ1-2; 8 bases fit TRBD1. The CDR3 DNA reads TGTGCCAGCAGTTTAGGCAGGGGGCCAGGTAATGGCTACACCTTC. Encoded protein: CASSLGRGPGNGYTF.